This T cell receptor (beta chain) was captured by sequencing in a study of T-cell memory formation after mild COVID-19. TCRdb passed the 5' RACE reads through MiXCR, listing each CDR3 protein once. The sample holds 80,000 to 130,000 distinct CDR3 sequences, around 10% seen once. Study-wide results and caveats: Clones that contracted from day 15 to 85 were balanced CD4/CD8, while later expanders leaned CD4+. Pre-infection memory contained some responding clones, which suggested that cross-reactive memory had joined.

Germline values: CDR1 LGHDT, CDR2 YNNKEL (reference sequence). The CDR3 consists of 16 residues. The ends were cut back, 2 bases at V and 6 bases at J, with 16 bases in the middle. This clonotype was seen repeatedly, ten times or more. The antigen is unknown. V and J are TRBV3-1 and TRBJ2-2; D is possibly TRBD1 or TRBD2 (6 bases each). Sequencing used PBMCs or a T cell subset sorted from them (not recorded which). The clonotype comes from a man between 18 and 35 years old who had mild COVID-19 (a few samples of this study predate the infection). Cell type and time point are not known. The CDR3 region is CASSQPTGAAAGELFF. CDR3 nucleotides: TGTGCCAGCAGCCAACCGACGGGGGCGGCTGCCGGGGAGCTGTTTTTT.